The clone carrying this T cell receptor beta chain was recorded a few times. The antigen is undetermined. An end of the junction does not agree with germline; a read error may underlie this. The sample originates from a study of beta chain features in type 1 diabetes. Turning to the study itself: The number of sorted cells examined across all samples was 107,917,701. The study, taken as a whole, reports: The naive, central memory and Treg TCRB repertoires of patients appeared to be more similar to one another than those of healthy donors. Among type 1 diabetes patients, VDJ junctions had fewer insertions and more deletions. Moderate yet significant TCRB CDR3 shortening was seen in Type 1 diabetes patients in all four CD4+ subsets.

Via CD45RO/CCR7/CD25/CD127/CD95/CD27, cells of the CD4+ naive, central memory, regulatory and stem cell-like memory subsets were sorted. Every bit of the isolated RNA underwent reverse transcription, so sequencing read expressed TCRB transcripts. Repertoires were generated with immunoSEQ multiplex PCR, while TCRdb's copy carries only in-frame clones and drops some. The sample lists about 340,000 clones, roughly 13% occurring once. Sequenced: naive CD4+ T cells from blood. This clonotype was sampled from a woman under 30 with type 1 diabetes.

CDR3 sequence (DNA): TGTGCCTGGATGCCGGGCGGGAGGGCCCGTGAGCTGTTCTTC. Its protein is CAWMPGGRARELFF. This rearrangement joins TRBV30 to TRBJ2-1, with TRBD2 matching 9 bases. The CDR3 runs to 14 residues. CDR1 and CDR2 (germline): GTSNPN, SVGIG (reference sequence). Combining the CDR3 with reference TRBV30 and TRBJ2-1 gives the whole variable domain SQTIHQWPATLVQPVGSPLSLECTVEGTSNPNLYWYRQAAGRGLQLLFYSVGIGQISSEVPQNLSASRPQDRQFILSSKKLLLSDSGFYLCAWMPGGRARELFFGPGTRLTVL.